The entry that follows covers one T cell receptor beta chain sequence. The target of this receptor is not known. No base qualities exist here, and no much larger clone lies one base off it. The source of the sample is a study of blood T cell repertoires in COVID-19 (dated by TCRdb to 2018 to 2020). Concerning the study at large: Collaborator samples came from the United States, Italy and Spain and covered acute and convalescent phases of COVID-19. Where available, HLA class I and class II types were obtained from metadata supplied by the sample provider rather than from assay-based typing. The material from the prospective study consisted of cDNA or gDNA derived from T cells, B-cell-depleted T cells, or PBMCs. A freely available public database, intended as a resource for researchers studying the immune response to SARS-CoV-2, is where the repertoires were released. Deeply sampled blood TCRbeta repertoires from subjects exposed to, actively infected with, or recovered from COVID-19 were included in the dataset. Samples were obtained from the ongoing ImmuneRACE study (first 160 participants) and from 1,200 or so subjects provided by 6 global collaborators. Sample metadata almost always included a de-identified subject ID, COVID-19 status, age in years and sex.

What the study reported, not specific to this receptor: Clinical and demographic metadata were provided uncurated, with the amount varying by source and participant.

TCRbeta CDR3 regions were amplified from genomic DNA using the immunoSEQ Assay, a bias-controlled multiplex PCR. On the authors' methods: The number of nucleated cells in each sample was estimated by amplification of reference gene primers within the assay. To quantify the absolute abundance of each unique TCRbeta CDR3 rearrangement, sequence reads were collapsed and filtered. For each sample, productive Simpson clonality was calculated by taking the square root of Simpson's diversity index across productive rearrangements. TCRdb limited this immuneACCESS table to in-frame rearrangements with V and J called. A share of clones is missing; checked studies link under half to unresolved V genes, and the rest is unexplained. V, J and clone size reflect that table, while D and trimming were determined from the DNA. This sample gives about 210,000 clones in total; roughly 80% of them show up just once. The ten most abundant clones make up 2% to 3% of the sample.

Collaborating institutions collected whole blood in K2EDTA tubes following their own protocols. For TCRbeta analysis, collaborators shipped samples as frozen whole blood, isolated PBMCs, or DNA extracted from either of those sample types. For CDR1 and CDR2, the germline V gene lists SGHRS and YFSETQ. The CDR3 sequence holds 14 residues, the cysteine and phenylalanine included. Kept here is only the CDR3 DNA, which spans 42 bases and is read in frame from base 1. Relative to germline, V is 0 bases shorter and J is 2 bases shorter, with 6 bases between their ends. Rearrangement joined TRBV5-1 to TRBJ2-1, with no reliable assignment of the D segment. The source material was peripheral blood. The receptor was isolated from a woman aged 40 to 55 with active or convalescent COVID-19. The nucleotides read TGCGCCAGCAGCTTGGAGGCGGCCTACAATGAGCAGTTCTTC. This encodes CASSLEAAYNEQFF.